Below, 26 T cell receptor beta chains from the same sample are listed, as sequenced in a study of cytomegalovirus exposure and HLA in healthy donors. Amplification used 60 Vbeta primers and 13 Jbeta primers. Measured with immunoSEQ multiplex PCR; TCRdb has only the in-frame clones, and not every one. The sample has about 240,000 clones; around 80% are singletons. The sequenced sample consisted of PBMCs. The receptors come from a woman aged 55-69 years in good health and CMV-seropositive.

For the CDR3, the DNA is TGCAGCGTTGAGGGTTCAGGCCAAGAGACCCAGTACTTC. It yields the protein CSVEGSGQETQYF. V usage is TRBV29-1 and J usage is TRBJ2-5; D is undetermined. The CDR3 length is 13 residues. Trimming removed 3 bases from V and 1 base from J, with 9 bases in between. Germline-derived CDR1 and CDR2 are SQVTM and ANQGSEA.

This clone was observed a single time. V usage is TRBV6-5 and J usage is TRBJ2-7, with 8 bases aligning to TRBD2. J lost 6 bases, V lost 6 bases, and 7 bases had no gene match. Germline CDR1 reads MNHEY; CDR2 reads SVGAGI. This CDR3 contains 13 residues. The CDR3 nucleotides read TGTGCCAGCAGCTCCCCCGGGAGGGGCGAGCAGTACTTC. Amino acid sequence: CASSSPGRGEQYF.

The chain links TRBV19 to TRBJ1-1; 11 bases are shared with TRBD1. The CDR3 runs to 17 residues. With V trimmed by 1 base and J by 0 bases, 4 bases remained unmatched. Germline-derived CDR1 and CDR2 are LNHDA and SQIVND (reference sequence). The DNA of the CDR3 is TGTGCCAGTAGTATAGGGATGGACAGGGGGCTGAACACTGAAGCTTTCTTT. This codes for CASSIGMDRGLNTEAFF.

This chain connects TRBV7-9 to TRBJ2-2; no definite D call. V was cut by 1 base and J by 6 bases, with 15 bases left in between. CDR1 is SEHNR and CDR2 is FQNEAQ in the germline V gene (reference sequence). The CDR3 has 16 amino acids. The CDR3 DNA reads TGTGCCAGCAGCTTAGGGCGGAGTTCAAACGCCGGGGAGCTGTTTTTT. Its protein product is CASSLGRSSNAGELFF.

The CDR3 DNA follows: TGTGCCAGCAGGTTTTACGGTGCAACTAATGAAAAACTGTTTTTT. The encoded protein is CASRFYGATNEKLFF. This chain joins TRBV21-1 and TRBJ1-4. TRBV21-1 is a pseudogene locus. The CDR3 extends over 15 amino acids.

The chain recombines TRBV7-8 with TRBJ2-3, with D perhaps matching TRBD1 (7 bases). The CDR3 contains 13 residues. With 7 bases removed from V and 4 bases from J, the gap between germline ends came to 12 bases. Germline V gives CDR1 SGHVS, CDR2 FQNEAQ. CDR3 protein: CASKAGGPDTQYF. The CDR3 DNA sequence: TGTGCCAGCAAGGCAGGGGGGCCAGATACGCAGTATTTT. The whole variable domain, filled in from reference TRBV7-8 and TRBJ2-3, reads GAGVSQSPRYKVAKRGQDVALRCDPISGHVSLFWYQQALGQGPEFLTYFQNEAQLDKSGLPSDRFFAERPEGSVSTLKIQRTQQEDSAVYLCASKAGGPDTQYFGPGTRLTVL.

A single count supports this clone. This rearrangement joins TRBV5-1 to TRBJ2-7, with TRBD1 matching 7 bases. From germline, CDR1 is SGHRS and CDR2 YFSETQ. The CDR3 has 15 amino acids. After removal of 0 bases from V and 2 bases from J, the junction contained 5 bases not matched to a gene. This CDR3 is CASSLGDRVAYEQYF. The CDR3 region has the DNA TGCGCCAGCAGCTTGGGTGACAGGGTAGCCTACGAGCAGTACTTC.

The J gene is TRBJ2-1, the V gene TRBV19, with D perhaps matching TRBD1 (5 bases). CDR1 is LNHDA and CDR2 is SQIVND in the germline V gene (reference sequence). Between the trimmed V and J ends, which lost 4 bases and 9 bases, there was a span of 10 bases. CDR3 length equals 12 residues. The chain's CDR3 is CASSTGMAEQFF. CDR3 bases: TGTGCCAGTAGTACAGGGATGGCTGAGCAGTTCTTC.

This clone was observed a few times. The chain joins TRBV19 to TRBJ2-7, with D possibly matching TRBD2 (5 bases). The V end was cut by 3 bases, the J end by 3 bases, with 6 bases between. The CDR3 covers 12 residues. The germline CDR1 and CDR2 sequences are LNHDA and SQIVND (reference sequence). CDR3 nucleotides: TGTGCCAGTAGTATTCGGGACTACGAGCAGTACTTC. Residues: CASSIRDYEQYF.

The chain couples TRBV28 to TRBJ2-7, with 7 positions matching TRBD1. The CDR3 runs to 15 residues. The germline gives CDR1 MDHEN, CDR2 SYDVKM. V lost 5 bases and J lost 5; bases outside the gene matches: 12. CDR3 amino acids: CASSPLATGVDEQYF. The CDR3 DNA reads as TGTGCCAGCAGTCCCTTGGCTACAGGGGTCGACGAGCAGTACTTC.

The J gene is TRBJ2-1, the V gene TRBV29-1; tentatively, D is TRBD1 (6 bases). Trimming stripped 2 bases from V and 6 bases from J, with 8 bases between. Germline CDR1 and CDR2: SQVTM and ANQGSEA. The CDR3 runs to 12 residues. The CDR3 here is CSVEIRGNEQFF. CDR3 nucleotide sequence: TGCAGCGTTGAAATCAGGGGCAATGAGCAGTTCTTC.

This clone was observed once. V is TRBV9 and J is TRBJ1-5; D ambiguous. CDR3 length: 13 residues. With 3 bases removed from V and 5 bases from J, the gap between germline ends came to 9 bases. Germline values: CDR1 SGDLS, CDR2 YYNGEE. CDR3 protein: CASSATGDQPQHF. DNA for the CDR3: TGTGCCAGCAGCGCCACGGGAGATCAGCCCCAGCATTTT.

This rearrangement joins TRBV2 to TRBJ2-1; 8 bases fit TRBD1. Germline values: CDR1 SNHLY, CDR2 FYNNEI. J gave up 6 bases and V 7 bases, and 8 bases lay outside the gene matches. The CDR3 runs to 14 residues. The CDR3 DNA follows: TGTGCCAGCAAGTCCCAGGGGGCCTCCAATGAGCAGTTCTTC. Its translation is CASKSQGASNEQFF. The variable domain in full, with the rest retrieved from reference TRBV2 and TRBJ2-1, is EPEVTQTPSHQVTQMGQEVILRCVPISNHLYFYWYRQILGQKVEFLVSFYNNEISEKSEIFDDQFSVERPDGSNFTLKIRSTKLEDSAMYFCASKSQGASNEQFFGPGTRLTVL.

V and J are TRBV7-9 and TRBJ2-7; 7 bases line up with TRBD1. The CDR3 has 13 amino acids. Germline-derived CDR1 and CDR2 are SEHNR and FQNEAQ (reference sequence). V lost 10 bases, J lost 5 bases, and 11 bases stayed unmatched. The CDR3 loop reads CATAGQGDDEQYF. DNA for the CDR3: TGTGCCACCGCGGGTCAGGGGGACGACGAGCAGTACTTC.

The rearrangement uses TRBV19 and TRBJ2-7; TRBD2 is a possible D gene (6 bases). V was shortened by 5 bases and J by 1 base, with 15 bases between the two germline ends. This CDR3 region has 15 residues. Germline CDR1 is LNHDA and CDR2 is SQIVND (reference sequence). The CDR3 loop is CASSVEGRESYEQYF. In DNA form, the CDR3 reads TGTGCCAGTAGTGTCGAAGGGCGGGAATCCTACGAGCAGTACTTC. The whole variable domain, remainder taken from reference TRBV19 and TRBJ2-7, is DGGITQSPKYLFRKEGQNVTLSCEQNLNHDAMYWYRQDPGQGLRLIYYSQIVNDFQKGDIAEGYSVSREKKESFPLTVTSAQKNPTAFYLCASSVEGRESYEQYFGPGTRLTVT.

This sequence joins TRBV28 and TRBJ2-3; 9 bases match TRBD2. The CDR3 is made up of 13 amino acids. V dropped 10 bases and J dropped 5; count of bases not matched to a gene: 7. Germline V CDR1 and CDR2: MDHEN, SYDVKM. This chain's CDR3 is CATREGHGDTQYF. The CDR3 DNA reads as TGTGCCACGCGGGAGGGCCATGGAGATACGCAGTATTTT.

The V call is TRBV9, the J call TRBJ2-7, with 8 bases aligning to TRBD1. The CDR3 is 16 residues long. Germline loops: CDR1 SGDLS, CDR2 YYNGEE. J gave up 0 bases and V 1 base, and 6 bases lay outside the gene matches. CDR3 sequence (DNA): TGTGCCAGCAGCGTATACGCAGGGGGCGCCTCCTACGAGCAGTACTTC. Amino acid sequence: CASSVYAGGASYEQYF. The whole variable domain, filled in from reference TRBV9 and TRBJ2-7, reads DSGVTQTPKHLITATGQRVTLRCSPRSGDLSVYWYQQSLDQGLQFLIQYYNGEERAKGNILERFSAQQFPDLHSELNLSSLELGDSALYFCASSVYAGGASYEQYFGPGTRLTVT.

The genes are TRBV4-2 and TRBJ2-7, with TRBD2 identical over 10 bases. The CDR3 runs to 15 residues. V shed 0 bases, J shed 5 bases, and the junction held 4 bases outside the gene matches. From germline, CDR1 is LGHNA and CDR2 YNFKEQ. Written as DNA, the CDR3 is TGTGCCAGCAGCCAAGAAGCGGGAGGGCCAAACGAGCAGTACTTC. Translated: CASSQEAGGPNEQYF.

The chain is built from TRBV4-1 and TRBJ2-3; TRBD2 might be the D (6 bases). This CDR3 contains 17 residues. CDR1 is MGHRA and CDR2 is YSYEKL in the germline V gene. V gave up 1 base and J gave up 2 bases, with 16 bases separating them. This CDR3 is CASSQGANGGVTDTQYF. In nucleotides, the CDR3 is TGCGCCAGCAGCCAAGGTGCGAACGGGGGTGTCACAGATACGCAGTATTTT.

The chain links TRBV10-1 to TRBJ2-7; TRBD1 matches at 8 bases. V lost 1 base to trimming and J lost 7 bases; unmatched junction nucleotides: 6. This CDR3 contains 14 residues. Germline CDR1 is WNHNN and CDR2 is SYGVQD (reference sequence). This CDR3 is CASSEFDRGEEQYF. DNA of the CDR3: TGCGCCAGCAGTGAGTTCGACAGGGGAGAAGAGCAGTACTTC.

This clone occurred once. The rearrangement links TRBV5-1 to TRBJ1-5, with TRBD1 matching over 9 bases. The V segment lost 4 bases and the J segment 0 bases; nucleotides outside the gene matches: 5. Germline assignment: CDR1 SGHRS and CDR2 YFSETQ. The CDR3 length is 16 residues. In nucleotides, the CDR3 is TGCGCCAGCAGCCCCGGGGACAGGGTTAGCAATCAGCCCCAGCATTTT. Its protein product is CASSPGDRVSNQPQHF.

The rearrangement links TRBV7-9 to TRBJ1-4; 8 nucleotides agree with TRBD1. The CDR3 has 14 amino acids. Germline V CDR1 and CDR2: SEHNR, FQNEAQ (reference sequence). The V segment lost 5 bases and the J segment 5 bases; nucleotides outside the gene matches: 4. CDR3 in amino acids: CASSQRTGNEKLFF. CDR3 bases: TGTGCCAGCAGCCAACGGACAGGGAATGAAAAACTGTTTTTT.

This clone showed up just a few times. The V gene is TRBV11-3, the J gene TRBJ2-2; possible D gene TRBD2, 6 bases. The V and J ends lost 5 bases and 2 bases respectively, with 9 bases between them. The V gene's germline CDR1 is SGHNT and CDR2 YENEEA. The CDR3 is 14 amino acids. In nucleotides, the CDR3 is TGTGCCAGCAGCCAAGGACTAAACACCGGGGAGCTGTTTTTT. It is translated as CASSQGLNTGELFF.

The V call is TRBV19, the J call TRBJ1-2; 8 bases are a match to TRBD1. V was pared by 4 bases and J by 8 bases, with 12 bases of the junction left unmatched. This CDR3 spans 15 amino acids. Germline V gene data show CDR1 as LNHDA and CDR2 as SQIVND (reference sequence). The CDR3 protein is CASSTLPRQGKGYTF. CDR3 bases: TGTGCCAGTAGTACGCTACCTCGACAGGGGAAGGGCTACACCTTC. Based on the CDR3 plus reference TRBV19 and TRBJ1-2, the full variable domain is DGGITQSPKYLFRKEGQNVTLSCEQNLNHDAMYWYRQDPGQGLRLIYYSQIVNDFQKGDIAEGYSVSREKKESFPLTVTSAQKNPTAFYLCASSTLPRQGKGYTFGSGTRLTVV.

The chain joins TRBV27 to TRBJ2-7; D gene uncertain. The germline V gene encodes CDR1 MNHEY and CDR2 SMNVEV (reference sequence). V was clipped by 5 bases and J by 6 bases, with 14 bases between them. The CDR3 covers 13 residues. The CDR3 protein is CASSPPISGEQYF. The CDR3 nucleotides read TGTGCCAGCAGTCCCCCGATCTCGGGCGAGCAGTACTTC.

DNA of the CDR3: TGTGCCAGCAGCTTGGCCGAGAGTACCCATACGCAGTATTTT. Its translation: CASSLAESTHTQYF. The chain couples TRBV5-5 to TRBJ2-3; D ambiguous. The CDR3 sequence is 14 residues long. V shed 0 bases and J shed 7 bases, with 12 bases lying between them. Germline CDR1 and CDR2: SGHKS and YYEKEE (reference sequence).